One T cell receptor beta chain is described in this entry. Its binding antigen is unknown. Base qualities are not at hand, and no much larger clone is one base apart. This sample stems from a study of blood T cell repertoires in COVID-19 (dated by TCRdb to the early 2020s). Notes on the research overall: The collaborator samples originated in the United States, Italy and Spain and spanned the acute and convalescent phases of COVID-19. The material from the prospective study consisted of cDNA or gDNA derived from T cells, B-cell-depleted T cells, or PBMCs. Subjects who had been exposed to COVID-19, were actively infected with it, or had recovered from it provided the deeply sampled blood TCRbeta repertoires that made up the dataset. A freely available public database, intended as a resource for researchers studying the immune response to SARS-CoV-2, is where the repertoires were released. The samples were drawn from the first 160 participants of the ongoing ImmuneRACE study and from more than 1,000 subjects provided by 6 global collaborators. A de-identified subject ID, COVID-19 status, age in years and sex were almost always included in the sample metadata. Where available, HLA class I and class II types were obtained from metadata supplied by the sample provider rather than from assay-based typing. The study at large found these results: The amount of clinical and demographic metadata varied by source and participant and was provided uncurated.

TCRbeta CDR3 regions were amplified from genomic DNA by means of the immunoSEQ Assay, a bias-controlled multiplex PCR. Concerning the study's data processing: The number of nucleated cells in each sample was estimated from the amplification of reference gene primers within the assay. To quantify the absolute abundance of each unique TCRbeta CDR3 rearrangement, sequence reads were collapsed and filtered. For each sample, productive Simpson clonality was calculated by taking the square root of Simpson's diversity index across productive rearrangements. Entries here come from immuneACCESS through TCRdb and include only in-frame sequences with V and J called. Some clones fail to appear in such tables; in the studies checked, an unresolved V gene covers under half of the shortfall, and the cause of the remainder is unknown. The DNA was the basis for D and trimming; V, J and clone size are from that table. Recorded for this sample are just over 350,000 clones; roughly 87% of them occurred a single time. The ten top clones hold around 3% of the sample.

Participants in the prospective study were enrolled through a virtual design, were aged roughly 18 to 95 years, and lived in about two dozen United States geographic areas. Cohort assignment in the prospective study relied on participant-reported clinical history from a screening survey and a study questionnaire. Recovered participants in ImmuneRACE Cohort 3 were defined by two consecutive negative NP/OP PCR tests, clearance by a healthcare professional, or resolution of symptoms. In the prospective study, mobile phlebotomists collected whole blood, serum and a nasopharyngeal or oropharyngeal swab from each participant. Additional blood draws and questionnaires over an approximately 2-month period could optionally be provided by prospective study participants. Prospective study blood samples were shipped either frozen or at room temperature before DNA extraction. The CDR3 runs 16 amino acids, cysteine and phenylalanine included. Only the CDR3 portion is preserved as DNA: 48 bases, with reading frame beginning at the first base. V trim: 4 bases; J trim: 9 bases; unmatched bases: 14. The germline V gene encodes CDR1 LGHDT and CDR2 YNNKEL (reference sequence).

The clonotype comes from a woman in her twenties or thirties who had recovered from COVID-19. Rearrangement joined TRBV3-1 (or the pseudogene TRBV3-2) to TRBJ2-1; 8 central bases correspond to TRBD2. Sequencing was carried out using PBMCs or T cells enriched from blood (not recorded which). CDR3 region: CASSPDITGGKREQFF. The DNA sequence is TGTGCCAGCAGCCCCGATATTACGGGAGGGAAACGTGAGCAGTTCTTC.